The following is a TCR beta chain sequence with its context. The antigen is unknown. V lost 4 bases and J 1 base, leaving 18 bases between the germline ends. This CDR3 is built from 17 residues. Germline CDR1 SEHNR, CDR2 FQNEAQ (reference sequence). The source of the sample is a study of T-cell reconstitution after alpha-beta-depleted transplantation in children. General study results and limits: Reportedly, only several hundred clones from non-depleted graft cells drove alpha-beta T-cell counts at about two months. One year post-transplant, T-cell counts and diversity were largely derived from T cells produced anew.

As it was prepared, the TCRbeta library received unique molecular identifiers. TCRdb recomputed calls from the PCR reads with MiXCR, one row per CDR3 protein. The sample lists 200,000 to 250,000 distinct CDR3 sequences; roughly 26% were seen once. The sequencing used PBMCs, collected before TCRalphabeta/CD19-depleted stem cell transplant. The chain couples TRBV7-9 to TRBJ2-3; perhaps TRBD2 as D (6 bases). The source is a girl aged 2 to 9 with Fanconi anemia, due to receive a stem cell transplant. This CDR3 is CASSSPSEKRGTDTQYF. The CDR3 bases are TGTGCCAGCAGCTCCCCTAGCGAGAAGAGGGGCACAGATACGCAGTATTTT.